The rows below give T cell receptor beta chains drawn from one sample of a study of T cell responses to AZD1222 COVID-19 vaccine. TCRdb's table, derived via immunoSEQ multiplex PCR, lists solely in-frame clones and lacks some. There are some 110,000 clones in the sample; roughly 87% occur only once, and 6% to 8% lies in the top ten. The source material was peripheral blood, sampled on day 0 of AZD1222 vaccination. The receptor set was obtained from an adult in good health. Both conserved end residues are part of each CDR3. The D gene is left open where the match is weak. Only part of the rows carry a size: once, few, many, or a class if the clone is expanded.

- | TRBJ1-1 | TRBV4-2 | - | CASSQELLGRGGTEAFF | TGTGCCAGCAGCCAAGAATTGCTTGGACGGGGGGGCACTGAAGCTTTCTTT
- | TRBJ1-2 | TRBV19 | - | CASSIGHLRHYGYTF | TGTGCCAGTAGTATAGGACATCTACGGCACTATGGCTACACCTTC
- | TRBJ1-2 | TRBV19 | - | CASSIEGYYGYTF | TGTGCCAGTAGTATTGAGGGTTACTATGGCTACACCTTC
TRBD1 | TRBJ2-3 | TRBV24-1 | - | CATSDRTGAITDTQYF | TGTGCCACCAGTGATAGAACAGGGGCGATCACAGATACGCAGTATTTT
TRBD1 | TRBJ1-1 | TRBV7-9 | - | CASTPGGNTEAFF | TGTGCCAGCACCCCAGGGGGGAACACTGAAGCTTTCTTT
- | TRBJ1-1 | TRBV14 | - | CASSLQGNTEAFF | TGTGCCAGCAGTCTACAGGGGAACACTGAAGCTTTCTTT
- | TRBJ2-3 | TRBV6-4 | - | CASSEGGGTDTQYF | TGTGCCAGCAGTGAAGGTGGGGGCACAGATACGCAGTATTTT
- | TRBJ2-5 | TRBV11-2 | - | CASSLEWRGSQETQYF | TGTGCCAGCAGCTTAGAGTGGCGGGGTAGTCAAGAGACCCAGTACTTC
- | TRBJ1-1 | TRBV28 | - | CASSLRSSIEAFF | TGTGCCAGCAGTTTACGGTCCTCCATTGAAGCTTTCTTT
- | TRBJ2-7 | TRBV11-1 | - | CASSFNQGPYEQYF | TGTGCCAGCAGCTTCAATCAGGGCCCCTACGAGCAGTACTTC
- | TRBJ1-2 | TRBV29-1 | - | CSVVWQGVSGYTF | TGCAGCGTTGTCTGGCAGGGAGTGAGTGGCTACACCTTC
TRBD1 | TRBJ1-2 | TRBV9 | - | CASSALDRGGYGYTF | TGTGCCAGCAGCGCCTTGGACAGGGGAGGGTATGGCTACACCTTC
TRBD1 | TRBJ1-3 | TRBV10-2 | - | CASTIDRERNTIYF | TGCGCCAGCACCATAGACAGGGAAAGAAACACCATATATTTT
TRBD1 | TRBJ1-1 | TRBV29-1 | - | CSGQGTREDTEAFF | TGCAGCGGACAGGGGACCCGGGAGGACACTGAAGCTTTCTTT
- | TRBJ1-2 | TRBV28 | - | CASSLAGTKDGYTF | TGTGCCAGCAGTTTGGCAGGGACTAAGGATGGCTACACCTTC
- | TRBJ1-2 | TRBV20-1 | - | CSAIQGYGYTF | TGCAGTGCGATACAAGGCTATGGCTACACCTTC
- | TRBJ2-1 | TRBV28 | - | CASDRIPYNEQFF | TGTGCCAGCGACAGGATTCCCTACAATGAGCAGTTCTTC
- | TRBJ2-1 | TRBV7-2 | - | CASSVSRSSYNEQFF | TGTGCCAGCAGCGTTAGCAGGAGCTCCTACAATGAGCAGTTCTTC
- | TRBJ1-6 | TRBV30 | - | CAWTGNYNSPLHF | TGTGCCTGGACAGGGAACTATAATTCACCCCTCCACTTT
- | TRBJ2-5 | TRBV5-1 | - | CASRVSRGEMTQETQYF | TGCGCCAGCCGCGTATCTAGGGGCGAGATGACCCAAGAGACCCAGTACTTC
- | TRBJ1-2 | TRBV18 | - | CASSPPNWLYGYTF | TGTGCCAGCTCACCACCGAATTGGTTATATGGCTACACCTTC
- | TRBJ1-5 | TRBV2 | - | CASSEISSNQPQHF | TGTGCCAGCAGTGAAATCAGCAGCAATCAGCCCCAGCATTTT
- | TRBJ2-3 | TRBV6-1 | once | CASSEDTGALGTDTQYF | TGTGCCAGCAGTGAGGACACAGGCGCCCTAGGCACAGATACGCAGTATTTT
- | TRBJ1-5 | TRBV11-3 | - | CASSSMSGPNQPQHF | TGTGCCAGCAGCTCAATGTCCGGGCCCAATCAGCCCCAGCATTTT
- | TRBJ1-4 | TRBV3-1/TRBV3-2 | - | CASSQWTVTDEKLFF | TGTGCCAGCAGCCAATGGACAGTTACGGATGAAAAACTGTTTTTT
- | TRBJ1-5 | TRBV27 | - | CASSLQAERQPQHF | TGTGCCAGCAGTTTACAGGCAGAAAGGCAGCCCCAGCATTTT
- | TRBJ1-1 | TRBV28 | - | CASSRPTEAFF | TGTGCCAGCAGCCGACCCACTGAAGCTTTCTTT
- | TRBJ1-6 | TRBV6-5 | - | CASSPSGSPLHF | TGTGCCAGCAGTCCCAGCGGTTCACCCCTCCACTTT
- | TRBJ2-5 | TRBV5-1 | once | CASSLGSGREETQYF | TGCGCCAGCAGCTTGGGGTCCGGGCGGGAAGAGACCCAGTACTTC
TRBD1 | TRBJ1-6 | TRBV18 | - | CASSPKTGADNSPLHF | TGTGCCAGCTCACCTAAAACAGGGGCTGATAATTCACCCCTCCACTTT
- | TRBJ2-7 | TRBV5-6 | - | CASSYPSAYEQYF | TGTGCCAGCAGCTATCCTAGTGCCTACGAGCAGTACTTC
- | TRBJ2-7 | TRBV10-2 | - | CASSEGRLTYEQYF | TGCGCCAGCAGTGAAGGGCGGTTGACCTACGAGCAGTACTTC
- | TRBJ2-1 | TRBV4-1 | - | CASSQAVTGVVVNEQFF | TGCGCCAGCAGCCAAGCTGTAACGGGAGTGGTTGTCAATGAGCAGTTCTTC
- | TRBJ1-2 | TRBV6-6 | - | CASSPLFSNRVGYGYTF | TGTGCCAGCAGTCCCCTTTTTTCTAACCGGGTTGGCTATGGCTACACCTTC
- | TRBJ1-1 | TRBV9 | - | CASSPRLAFF | TGTGCCAGCAGCCCCCGTTTAGCTTTCTTT
- | TRBJ1-5 | TRBV30 | - | CAWRLGNQPQHF | TGTGCCTGGAGACTTGGCAATCAGCCCCAGCATTTT
TRBD1 | TRBJ2-1 | TRBV7-9 | - | CASRSGTGNEQFF | TGTGCCAGCAGATCTGGGACAGGCAATGAGCAGTTCTTC
TRBD2 | TRBJ2-1 | TRBV7-3 | - | CASSSSGTSLYNEQFF | TGTGCCAGCAGCTCCTCCGGGACTAGCCTTTACAATGAGCAGTTCTTC
- | TRBJ1-1 | TRBV6-5 | - | CASSYGQGPTEAFF | TGTGCCAGCAGTTACGGTCAGGGGCCGACTGAAGCTTTCTTT
- | TRBJ2-7 | TRBV7-8 | - | CASSFSRTHEQYF | TGTGCCAGCAGCTTTTCTAGGACCCACGAGCAGTACTTC